The next 22 T cell receptor beta chains were all read from a single sample in a study of blood T cell repertoires in COVID-19. Clones were read by immunoSEQ multiplex PCR, and TCRdb kept only the in-frame ones, dropping some. The sample shows over 150,000 clones, just over 85% of them seen only once. Input material: PBMCs or T cells enriched from blood (not recorded which). The source is a woman between 18 and 29 years old who had recovered from COVID-19.

The chain links TRBV30 to TRBJ2-1; tentatively, D is TRBD1 (6 bases). The CDR3 runs 15 residues. Germline-derived CDR1 and CDR2 are GTSNPN and SVGIG (reference sequence). V was trimmed by 0 bases and J by 9 bases, leaving 18 bases between them. The CDR3 region has the DNA TGTGCCTGGAGTGTATCAGGGGCGAGGAGTGGTGAGCAGTTCTTC. This encodes CAWSVSGARSGEQFF.

The chain is built from TRBV10-2 and TRBJ2-2, with TRBD2 matching 9 bases. The junction had 3 bases not matched to a gene; V was cut back by 6 bases and J by 4 bases. Germline V CDR1 and CDR2: WSHSY, SAAADI. This CDR3 has 14 amino acids. The CDR3 DNA reads as TGCGCCAGCAGACCTAGCGGGATCACCGGGGAGCTGTTTTTT. Encoded protein: CASRPSGITGELFF.

The chain has TRBV19 and TRBJ1-1, with 7 bases fitting TRBD1. The V and J ends lost 6 bases and 0 bases, in that order; junction bases with no gene match: 4. This CDR3 is 14 amino acids long. Germline values: CDR1 LNHDA, CDR2 SQIVND (reference sequence). In DNA, the CDR3 is TGTGCCAGTAGACCAGACAGGGTGAACACTGAAGCTTTCTTT. This sequence encodes CASRPDRVNTEAFF.

The chain is built from TRBV9 and TRBJ1-4, with TRBD1 matching 7 bases. Germline CDR1 SGDLS, CDR2 YYNGEE. Trimming took 3 bases from V and 8 from J; bases not matched to a gene: 7. This CDR3 is 14 amino acids long. In DNA form, the CDR3 reads TGTGCCAGCAGCGGACGACAGGGACCGGAAAAACTGTTTTTT. This codes for CASSGRQGPEKLFF.

Details on this clone: In this CDR3 the conserved last residue, phenylalanine or tryptophan, is missing, so a read error is likely. V gene TRBV6-5 combines with J gene TRBJ1-1; D remains ambiguous. Germline lookup yields CDR1 MNHEY and CDR2 SVGAGI. V was shortened by 5 bases and J by 6 bases, with 10 bases between the two germline ends. The CDR3 length is 12 residues. The CDR3 spells CASSPDSAEAFL. The CDR3, as DNA: TGTGCCAGCAGTCCCGATAGCGCTGAAGCTTTCCTT.

The chain employs TRBV12-3 or TRBV12-4 and TRBJ2-7; TRBD1 aligns across 7 bases. This CDR3 has 13 amino acids. V dropped 3 bases and J dropped 4; count of bases not matched to a gene: 3. In nucleotides, the CDR3 is TGTGCCAGCAGTTTTGGACAGGCGTACGAGCAGTACTTC. Protein sequence: CASSFGQAYEQYF.

The chain has TRBV4-2 and TRBJ1-6; a weak D match, TRBD1 (5 bases). The CDR3 consists of 14 residues. Trimming stripped 1 base from V and 7 bases from J, with 8 bases between. CDR1 and CDR2 (germline): LGHNA, YNFKEQ. The CDR3 reads CASSQVGGNSPLHF. CDR3 nucleotides: TGTGCCAGCAGCCAAGTGGGGGGGAATTCACCCCTCCACTTT.

This clone was seen more than once but under ten times. Written as DNA, the CDR3 is TGTGCCAGCAGTTTAATCGAAGTCGGGAAACTTTATGGCTACACCTTC. Translated: CASSLIEVGKLYGYTF. This chain links TRBV28 with TRBJ1-2, with no clear D. Germline V lookup: CDR1 MDHEN, CDR2 SYDVKM. The V end was cut by 2 bases, the J end by 5 bases, with 18 bases between. The CDR3 consists of 16 residues.

The chain's CDR3 is CASSLVPGGGYTF. Written as DNA, the CDR3 is TGCGCCAGCAGCTTGGTGCCAGGGGGAGGCTACACCTTC. The J gene is TRBJ1-2, the V gene TRBV5-1; 7 bases fit TRBD1. The germline V gene encodes CDR1 SGHRS and CDR2 YFSETQ. Trimming removed 0 bases from V and 8 bases from J; junction bases left unmatched: 4. The CDR3 loop spans 13 amino acids. The whole variable domain, remainder taken from reference TRBV5-1 and TRBJ1-2, is KAGVTQTPRYLIKTRGQQVTLSCSPISGHRSVSWYQQTPGQGLQFLFEYFSETQRNKGNFPGRFSGRQFSNSRSEMNVSTLELGDSALYLCASSLVPGGGYTFGSGTRLTVV.

This clone has only one observation. The chain carries TRBV28 and TRBJ1-2, with D maybe TRBD1 (6 bases). Trimming cost V 6 bases and J 4 bases, with 15 bases left between them. The CDR3 extends over 14 amino acids. Germline V lookup: CDR1 MDHEN, CDR2 SYDVKM. The CDR3 is CASSPPQGPYGYTF. The CDR3 bases are TGTGCCAGCAGCCCTCCCCAGGGGCCCTATGGCTACACCTTC.

The chain carries TRBV5-1 and TRBJ2-1; 7 bases agree with TRBD2. The V gene's germline CDR1 is SGHRS and CDR2 YFSETQ. V lost 3 bases, J lost 5 bases, and 8 bases stayed unmatched. This CDR3 is built from 15 residues. The CDR3 DNA is TGCGCCAGCAGCTCGGGGGGATTGAAGAACAATGAGCAGTTCTTC. Translation: CASSSGGLKNNEQFF.

Turning to this clone: Other DNA sequences from this sample encode an identical CDR3 as well. This chain joins TRBV5-1 and TRBJ2-5; D remains unclear. The ends were cut back, 0 bases at V and 3 bases at J, with 6 bases in the middle. From germline, CDR1 is SGHRS and CDR2 YFSETQ. CDR3 length: 13 amino acids. The CDR3 loop reads CASSLGGEETQYF. CDR3 nucleotides: TGCGCCAGCAGCTTGGGCGGAGAAGAGACCCAGTACTTC.

The chain carries TRBV7-9 and TRBJ1-6; TRBD1 aligns across 11 bases. The CDR3 runs 17 residues. J gave up 3 bases and V 7 bases, and 8 bases lay outside the gene matches. Germline CDR1 is SEHNR and CDR2 is FQNEAQ (reference sequence). In DNA form, the CDR3 reads TGTGCCAGCACCCTAAGGGGACAGGGGGACTATAATTCACCCCTCCACTTT. This encodes CASTLRGQGDYNSPLHF.

This clone was seen only once. In nucleotides, the CDR3 is TGTGCCAGCAGCTTCCCTAAGAAGCCATCATTAGTAGACACTGAAGCTTTCTTT. Encoded protein: CASSFPKKPSLVDTEAFF. The chain uses TRBV7-9 and TRBJ1-1; D ambiguous. Germline CDR1 and CDR2: SEHNR and FQNEAQ (reference sequence). The ends were cut back, 3 bases at V and 3 bases at J, with 23 bases in the middle. This CDR3 is 18 amino acids long.

The J gene is TRBJ1-3, the V gene TRBV6-5; D is undetermined. The germline V gene has CDR1 MNHEY and CDR2 SVGAGI. Trimming left V 0 bases short and J 0 bases short, with 6 bases between. This CDR3 has 15 residues. For the CDR3, the DNA is TGTGCCAGCAGTTACTCACCAGGCTCTGGAAACACCATATATTTT. Its translation: CASSYSPGSGNTIYF.

This clone was observed a single time. The V call is TRBV11-2, the J call TRBJ2-1; no reliable D call. CDR3 length: 13 residues. Trimming pared 0 bases from V and 9 bases from J, leaving 9 bases between. Looked up from germline, CDR1 is SGHAT and CDR2 is FQNNGV. CDR3 sequence reads: CASSLERSPEQFF. The CDR3 DNA reads TGTGCCAGCAGCTTAGAACGGTCCCCTGAGCAGTTCTTC.

This chain uses TRBV9 with TRBJ2-5; no definite D call. The germline CDR1 and CDR2 sequences are SGDLS and YYNGEE. The length of the CDR3 is 13 residues. V shed 2 bases and J shed 4 bases, with 9 bases lying between them. The CDR3 nucleotides read TGTGCCAGCAGCGTCGACTTTACAGAGACCCAGTACTTC. It encodes CASSVDFTETQYF. The full variable domain, completed using reference TRBV9 and TRBJ2-5, is DSGVTQTPKHLITATGQRVTLRCSPRSGDLSVYWYQQSLDQGLQFLIQYYNGEERAKGNILERFSAQQFPDLHSELNLSSLELGDSALYFCASSVDFTETQYFGPGTRLLVL.

V gene TRBV29-1 combines with J gene TRBJ1-1; TRBD1 agrees at 7 bases. This CDR3 comprises 13 residues. Germline CDR1 is SQVTM and CDR2 is ANQGSEA. Unmatched junction bases numbered 3, after V lost 5 bases and J lost 0 bases. As DNA, the CDR3 is TGCAGCGTTATGGACAGGATGAACACTGAAGCTTTCTTT. Residues: CSVMDRMNTEAFF. The full variable domain, with the rest looked up from reference TRBV29-1 and TRBJ1-1, is SAVISQKPSRDICQRGTSLTIQCQVDSQVTMMFWYRQQPGQSLTLIATANQGSEATYESGFVIDKFPISRPNLTFSTLTVSNMSPEDSSIYLCSVMDRMNTEAFFGQGTRLTVV.

The gene calls are TRBV10-3 and TRBJ1-4, with 8 nucleotides matching TRBD1. This CDR3 is 14 amino acids long. V shed 5 bases and J 10 bases; nucleotides not matched to a gene: 9. Germline loops: CDR1 ENHRY, CDR2 SYGVKD. The CDR3 DNA follows: TGTGCCATCAGTTCCGGGACAGGAATAGTAAAACTGTTTTTT. Protein sequence: CAISSGTGIVKLFF.

The V and J genes are TRBV6-5 and TRBJ1-1, with 7 bases lining up with TRBD1. V trimming: 6 bases; J trimming: 3 bases; junction bases outside the gene matches: 1. This CDR3 is built from 12 residues. CDR1 and CDR2 from the germline V gene are MNHEY and SVGAGI. The CDR3 loop reads CASRQGYTEAFF. In DNA, the CDR3 is TGTGCCAGCAGACAGGGGTACACTGAAGCTTTCTTT.

This chain links TRBV5-1 with TRBJ2-7; 7 bases map to TRBD2. V dropped 1 base and J dropped 4; count of bases not matched to a gene: 8. Per germline, CDR1 SGHRS and CDR2 YFSETQ. The CDR3 consists of 15 residues. CDR3 bases: TGCGCCAGCAGCTTGTTAACGGGAGGCGATTACGAGCAGTACTTC. It is translated as CASSLLTGGDYEQYF.

The chain couples TRBV30 to TRBJ2-7; TRBD2 matches at 8 bases. V lost 3 bases and J lost 4; bases outside the gene matches: 8. This CDR3 is built from 14 residues. Per germline, CDR1 GTSNPN and CDR2 SVGIG (reference sequence). The CDR3 protein is CAWSPWTSNYEQYF. CDR3 bases: TGTGCCTGGAGCCCCTGGACTAGCAATTACGAGCAGTACTTC.